This T cell receptor (beta chain) was captured in a study of blood T cells in healthy people across ages. A J-beta primer mix and a sample-barcoded 5' primer were used in a second PCR of roughly 6 to 11 cycles. A single record per CDR3 protein comes from TCRdb applying MiXCR to the 5' RACE reads. The table lists roughly 930,000 distinct CDR3 sequences, around 48% of them singletons, with around 15% in the top ten. V lost 7 bases and J lost 2, with 24 bases in between. The CDR3 is 17 amino acids. The germline V gene has CDR1 MNHEY and CDR2 SVGEGT. The sequence was collected from a man under 40 in good health. Material for sequencing was blood. This chain uses TRBV6-2 or TRBV6-3 with TRBJ2-7; perhaps D is TRBD1 or TRBD2 (5 bases each). CDR3 sequence (DNA): TGTGCCAGCAACCCCTTCCCCGGGGACCGAAGAGCCTACGAGCAGTACTTC. As protein: CASNPFPGDRRAYEQYF.